This passage covers 9 T cell receptor beta chains from one sample sequenced in a study of shared clonotypes between healthy human individuals. Repertoires were generated with immunoSEQ multiplex PCR, while TCRdb's copy carries only in-frame clones and drops some. The sample holds about 480,000 clones; approximately 85% are singletons and the top ten take 13%. The sequencing input was PBMCs. All receptors derive from a woman between 40 and 55 years old in good health. Some clones in this sample may be carry-over from other donors' samples.

CDR3 region: CASRGGPNSNQPQHF. DNA of the CDR3: TGTGCCAGCAGGGGAGGACCAAATAGCAATCAGCCCCAGCATTTT. The chain carries TRBV2 and TRBJ1-5, with D unresolved. The CDR3 contains 15 residues. CDR1 is SNHLY, CDR2 FYNNEI, per germline. Trimming shortened V by 6 bases and J by 0 bases, and 12 bases separated the two germline ends.

The chain links TRBV28 to TRBJ2-2; TRBD2 aligns across 7 bases. The CDR3 is 15 residues long. J gave up 4 bases and V 5 bases, and 7 bases lay outside the gene matches. Germline CDR1 is MDHEN and CDR2 is SYDVKM. The CDR3 DNA reads TGTGCCAGCAGTACCGAGACTAGCCGCACCGGGGAGCTGTTTTTT. This sequence encodes CASSTETSRTGELFF.

The CDR3 bases are TGCGCCAGCAGCTTGGTCCCCGTAGCGGGGGCCAACGTCCTGACTTTC. Its protein product is CASSLVPVAGANVLTF. The rearrangement uses TRBV5-1 and TRBJ2-6; tentative D call: TRBD2 (5 bases). Germline loops: CDR1 SGHRS, CDR2 YFSETQ. This CDR3 has 16 residues. Trimming took off 0 bases at V and 4 bases at J, with 11 bases between the two ends.

This sequence joins TRBV25-1 and TRBJ2-3, with TRBD1 identical over 11 bases. The germline V gene encodes CDR1 MGHDK and CDR2 SYGVNS. This CDR3 region has 16 residues. J gave up 3 bases and V 1 base, and 3 bases lay outside the gene matches. Here the CDR3 DNA reads TGTGCCAGCAGTGAATTAGGACAGGGGGCAACAGATACGCAGTATTTT. Protein sequence: CASSELGQGATDTQYF.

This clone was counted a few times. This chain links TRBV12-5 with TRBJ2-1; 7 bases fit TRBD2. The CDR3 is made up of 15 amino acids. Germline V gene data show CDR1 as LGHNT and CDR2 as FRNRAP. Trimming at V came to 1 base and at J to 4 bases, leaving 4 bases not matched to a gene. In DNA form, the CDR3 reads TGTGCTAGTGGTTTGGAGGTAGCGGGTTACAATGAGCAGTTCTTC. Translation: CASGLEVAGYNEQFF.

V gene TRBV29-1 combines with J gene TRBJ1-1; 12 nucleotides agree with TRBD1. The CDR3 length is 13 residues. From germline, CDR1 is SQVTM and CDR2 ANQGSEA. The V and J ends lost 7 bases and 5 bases, in that order; junction bases with no gene match: 5. CDR3 in amino acids: CSAGQGAETEAFF. The CDR3 DNA reads as TGCAGCGCGGGACAGGGGGCGGAAACTGAAGCTTTCTTT.

A few counts support this clone. This chain joins TRBV18 and TRBJ2-7; 10 bases align to TRBD2. V dropped 3 bases and J dropped 2; count of bases not matched to a gene: 13. Germline lookup yields CDR1 KGHSH and CDR2 LQKENI. This CDR3 is built from 18 residues. CDR3 sequence: CASSPLDLAGAPPYEQYF. CDR3 DNA sequence: TGTGCCAGCTCACCTCTCGATCTAGCGGGAGCCCCTCCCTACGAGCAGTACTTC.

This clone was counted at least ten times. V usage is TRBV5-6 and J usage is TRBJ1-3; D perhaps matches TRBD1 (5 bases). CDR1 SGHDT and CDR2 YYEEEE come from the germline V gene. Deletions cut 5 bases from V and 3 bases from J, with 12 bases between. There are 14 residues in the CDR3. CDR3 in amino acids: CASRTWGRGNTIYF. CDR3 in DNA: TGTGCCAGCAGAACGTGGGGACGTGGAAACACCATATATTTT. Drawing the rest from reference TRBV5-6 and TRBJ1-3, the complete variable domain is DAGVTQSPTHLIKTRGQQVTLRCSPKSGHDTVSWYQQALGQGPQFIFQYYEEEERQRGNFPDRFSGHQFPNYSSELNVNALLLGDSALYLCASRTWGRGNTIYFGEGSWLTVV.

This clone was seen a few times. The chain is built from TRBV6-5 and TRBJ1-2; TRBD1 matches 10 bases. From germline, CDR1 is MNHEY and CDR2 SVGAGI. V shed 6 bases, J shed 8 bases, and the junction held 6 bases outside the gene matches. The CDR3 totals 13 residues. Here the CDR3 reads CASRRDRGGGYTF. CDR3 bases: TGTGCCAGCAGGAGGGACAGGGGAGGCGGCTACACCTTC.